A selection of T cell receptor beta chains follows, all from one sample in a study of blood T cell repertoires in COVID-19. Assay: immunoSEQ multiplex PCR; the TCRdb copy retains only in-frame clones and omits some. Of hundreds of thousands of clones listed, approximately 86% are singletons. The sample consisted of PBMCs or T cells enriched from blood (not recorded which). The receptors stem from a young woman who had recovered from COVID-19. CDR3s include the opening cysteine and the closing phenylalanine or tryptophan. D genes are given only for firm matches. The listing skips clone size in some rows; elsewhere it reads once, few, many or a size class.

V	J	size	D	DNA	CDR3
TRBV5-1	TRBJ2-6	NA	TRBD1	TGCGCCAGCAGCTTGACGACAGGGGTAACTGGGGCCAACGTCCTGACTTTC	CASSLTTGVTGANVLTF
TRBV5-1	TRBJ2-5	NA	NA	TGCGCCAGCAGCCGGGACTACCAAGAGACCCAGTACTTC	CASSRDYQETQYF
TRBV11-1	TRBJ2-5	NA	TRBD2	TGTGCCAGCTCAACCAGGGGACTAGCGGGAGTAGAGACCCAGTACTTC	CASSTRGLAGVETQYF
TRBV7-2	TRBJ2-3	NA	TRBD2	TGTGCCACCTCACTCCATCGGACTAGCGGGGGGGCCACAGATACGCAGTATTTT	CATSLHRTSGGATDTQYF
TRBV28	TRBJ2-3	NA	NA	TGTGCCAGCAGGCTGGGTGCGCGGTACAACAAATTCACAGATACGCAGTATTTT	CASRLGARYNKFTDTQYF
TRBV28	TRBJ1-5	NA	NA	TGTGCCAGCAGTTTATGGCAGACTGACCTTCTTAGCAATCAGCCCCAGCATTTT	CASSLWQTDLLSNQPQHF
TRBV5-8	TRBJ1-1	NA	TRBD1	TGTGCCAGCAGCTTGTTAGGGACAGCTGAAGCTTTCTTT	CASSLLGTAEAFF
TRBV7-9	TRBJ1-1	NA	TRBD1	TGTGCCAGCAGCTTAGGGAGCGAGGGGGCCCCTGAAGCTTTCTTT	CASSLGSEGAPEAFF
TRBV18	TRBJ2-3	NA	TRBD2	TGTGCCAGCTCACCTCTAACTAGCGGGATGGGGAGCACAGATACGCAGTATTTT	CASSPLTSGMGSTDTQYF
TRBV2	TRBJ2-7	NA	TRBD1	TGTGCCAGCAGTGAAGATGCGCTCGGGACAGAACAGCAGTACTTC	CASSEDALGTEQQYF
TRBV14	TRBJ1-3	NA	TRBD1	TGTGCCAGCAGCCAAGCCCCAGGGGGCTCTGGAAACACCATATATTTT	CASSQAPGGSGNTIYF
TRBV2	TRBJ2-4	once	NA	TGTGCCAGCAGCGCCCAGGGAGCCAAAAACATTCAGTACTTC	CASSAQGAKNIQYF
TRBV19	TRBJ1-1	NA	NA	TGTGCCAGTAGTATCTCAGGGAACACTGAAGCTTTCTTT	CASSISGNTEAFF
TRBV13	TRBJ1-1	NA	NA	TGTGCCAGCAGCTTATTCCAGGAAGCTTTCTTT	CASSLFQEAFF
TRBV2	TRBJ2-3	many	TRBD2	TGTGCCAGCAGCAACACCGGGACTAGCGCCTCTAGCACAGATACGCAGTATTTT	CASSNTGTSASSTDTQYF
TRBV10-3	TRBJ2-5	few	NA	TGTGCCATCAGGGCCGGGACTGGACAAGAGACCCAGTACTTC	CAIRAGTGQETQYF
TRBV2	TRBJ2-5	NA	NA	TGTGCCAGCGGGCTAGCCGAAGAGACCCAGTACTTC	CASGLAEETQYF
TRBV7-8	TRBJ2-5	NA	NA	TGTGCCAGCAGCGAACGGGTCAAAGAGACCCAGTACTTC	CASSERVKETQYF
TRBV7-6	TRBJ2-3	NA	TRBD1	TGTGCCAGCAGCTTAGGACAGGGAAGGGATACGCAGTATTTT	CASSLGQGRDTQYF
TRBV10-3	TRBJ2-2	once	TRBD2	TGTGCCATCAGTGATCTCGCGGGAGGTAGCACCGGGGAGCTGTTTTTT	CAISDLAGGSTGELFF
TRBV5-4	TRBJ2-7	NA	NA	TGTGCCAGCAGCTTTCAGGAGGACGAGCAGTACTTC	CASSFQEDEQYF
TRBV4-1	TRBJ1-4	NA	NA	TGCGCCAGCAGCCAAGATTTCGGGCAGGGAATGTTTTTT	CASSQDFGQGMFF
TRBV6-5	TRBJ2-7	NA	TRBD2	TGTGCCAGCAGACCCGGACTAGCAAGGGAGCAGTACTTC	CASRPGLAREQYF
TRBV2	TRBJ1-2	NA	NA	TGTGCCGCCAAGCGAAGGTTACTTGATTCGGGCTACACCTTC	CAAKRRLLDSGYTF
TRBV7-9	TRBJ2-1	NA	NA	TGTGCCAGCAGCTTAGCGGGGGGCAATGAGCAGTTCTTC	CASSLAGGNEQFF
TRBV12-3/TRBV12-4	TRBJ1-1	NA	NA	TGTGCCAGCAGTTTTTTATTCTGGCAGGAAGCTTTCTTT	CASSFLFWQEAFF
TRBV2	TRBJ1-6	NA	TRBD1	TGTGCCAGCAGAGACAGGGCCTCCTATAATTCACCCCTCCACTTT	CASRDRASYNSPLHF
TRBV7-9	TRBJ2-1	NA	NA	TGTGCCAGCAGCTTTCGGACTCCCGGAGCGAATGAGCAGTTCTTC	CASSFRTPGANEQFF
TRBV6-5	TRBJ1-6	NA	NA	TGTGCCAGCTGTTCAAGGAGCTCCTATAATTCACCCCTCCACTTT	CASCSRSSYNSPLHF
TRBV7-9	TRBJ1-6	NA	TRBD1	TGTGCCAGCCGTCGCCCAGGGGGCAATTCACCCCTCCACTTT	CASRRPGGNSPLHF
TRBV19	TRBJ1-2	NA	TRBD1	TGTGCCAGTAGTGGACCTCGTAAAGGGGGCGTCTATGGCTACACCTTC	CASSGPRKGGVYGYTF
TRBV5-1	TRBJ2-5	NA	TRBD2	TGCGCCAGCAGCTTGGCTTATTCAGCGGGGGGGCAAGAGACCCAGTACTTC	CASSLAYSAGGQETQYF
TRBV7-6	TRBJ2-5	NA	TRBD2	TGTGCCAGCACTAGCGGGAGTAAAGAGACCCAGTACTTC	CASTSGSKETQYF
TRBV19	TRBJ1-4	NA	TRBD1	TGTGCCAGTAGTATGGGATCCGGGACAGGAGCTAGCAATGAAAAACTGTTTTTT	CASSMGSGTGASNEKLFF
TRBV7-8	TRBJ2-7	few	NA	TGTGCCAGCAGCCCTGTCTCCTACGAGCAGTACTTC	CASSPVSYEQYF
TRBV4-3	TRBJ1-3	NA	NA	TGCGCCAGCAGCCAAGATATCTCTGGAAACACCATATATTTT	CASSQDISGNTIYF
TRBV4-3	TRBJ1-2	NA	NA	TGCGCCAGCAGCCAAGATCGAGGGAACTATGGCTACACCTTC	CASSQDRGNYGYTF
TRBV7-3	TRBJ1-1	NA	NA	TGTGCCAGCAGCCCCCAACCTTCGACAGCATTGAACACTGAAGCTTTCTTT	CASSPQPSTALNTEAFF
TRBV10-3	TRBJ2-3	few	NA	TGTGCCATCAGTGAGTTCTCGAGCGGCAGCACAGATACGCAGTATTTT	CAISEFSSGSTDTQYF
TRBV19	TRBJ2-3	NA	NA	TGTGCCAGTAGGGAGGCAGGGGAAACAGATACGCAGTATTTT	CASREAGETDTQYF
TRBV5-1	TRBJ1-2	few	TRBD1	TGCGCCAGCAGCCTGCTAACAGGGGGCGATGGCTACACCTTC	CASSLLTGGDGYTF
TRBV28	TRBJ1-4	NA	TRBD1	TGTGCCAGCAGCTCGACCCTGGACAGGGGTGAAAAACTGTTTTTT	CASSSTLDRGEKLFF
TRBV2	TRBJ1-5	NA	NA	TGTGCCAGCAGTGCCTCTTATAGCAATCAGCCCCAGCATTTT	CASSASYSNQPQHF
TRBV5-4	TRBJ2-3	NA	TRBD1	TGTGCCAGCAGCTCGATGACAGGGGAAGGCACAGATACGCAGTATTTT	CASSSMTGEGTDTQYF
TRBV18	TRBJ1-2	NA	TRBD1	TGTGCCAGCTCTAGCGCCCGGACAGGGTATGGCTACACCTTC	CASSSARTGYGYTF
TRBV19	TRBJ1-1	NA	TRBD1	TGTGCCAGTAAGGGACAGGGGAGTTTTGGGGCTTTCTTT	CASKGQGSFGAFF
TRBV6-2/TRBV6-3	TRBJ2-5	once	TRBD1	TGTGCCAGCAGTAGGGACAGGGCGACAGAGACCCAGTACTTC	CASSRDRATETQYF
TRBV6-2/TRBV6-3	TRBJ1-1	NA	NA	TGTGCCAGCAGTTACGACAGCCTTTCCACTGAAGCTTTCTTT	CASSYDSLSTEAFF
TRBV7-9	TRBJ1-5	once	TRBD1	TGTGCCAGCAGCCCTACAGGGGGAATTCAGCCCCAGCATTTT	CASSPTGGIQPQHF
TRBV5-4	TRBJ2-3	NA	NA	TGTGCCAGCAGCTTGGATAGCGGAGGCACAGATACGCAGTATTTT	CASSLDSGGTDTQYF
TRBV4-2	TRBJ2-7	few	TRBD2	TGTGCCAGCAGCCAAGCCCTGCCGGGAGGCGGGAATTCCTACGAGCAGTACTTC	CASSQALPGGGNSYEQYF
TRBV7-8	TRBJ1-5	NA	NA	TGTGCCAGTAGGGAGCGGGAAATTAGCAATCAGCCCCAGCATTTT	CASREREISNQPQHF
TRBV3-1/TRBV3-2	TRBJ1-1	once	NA	TGTGCCAGCAGCCAAGATTTGGTTTTGCCAGGGCTCCTGTCTATGAACACTGAAGCTTTCTTT	CASSQDLVLPGLLSMNTEAFF
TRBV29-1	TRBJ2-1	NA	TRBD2	TGCAGCGTTGATTGGCGGGGGGCTTCCCTTCGCAATGAGCAGTTCTTC	CSVDWRGASLRNEQFF
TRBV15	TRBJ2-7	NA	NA	TGTGCCACCAGCACCCGCTCAGGGCAGCAGTACTTC	CATSTRSGQQYF
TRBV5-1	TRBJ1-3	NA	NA	TGCGCCAGCACGGGGGAACCCTCTGGAAACACCATATATTTT	CASTGEPSGNTIYF
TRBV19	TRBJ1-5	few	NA	TGTGCCAGTAGTATTGAGTCCTATAGCAATCAGCCCCAGCATTTT	CASSIESYSNQPQHF
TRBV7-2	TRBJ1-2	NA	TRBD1	TGTGCCAGCAGCTTAGGACAGGGGGCCTCTGGCTACACCTTC	CASSLGQGASGYTF
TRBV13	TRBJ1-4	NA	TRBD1	TGTGCCAGCAGCGTGACAGGGGGTAATGAAAAACTGTTTTTT	CASSVTGGNEKLFF